The text below deals with one T cell receptor (beta chain). The antigen is not known. This CDR3 contains 13 residues. With 1 base removed from V and 3 bases from J, the gap between germline ends came to 9 bases. Germline assignment: CDR1 SQVTM and CDR2 ANQGSEA. The data stem from a study of blood T cells in healthy people across ages. Study-wide results and limits: A strong correlation was found between TCR beta diversity and the percentage of naive T cells.

The second PCR ran roughly 6 to 11 cycles with a sample-barcoded 5' primer and J-beta primers. From the 5' RACE reads, TCRdb called clonotypes with MiXCR, one entry per CDR3 protein. The table lists around 1,900,000 distinct CDR3 sequences, 30% to 40% of them singletons. V and J are TRBV29-1 and TRBJ1-1, with a weak D call TRBD1 (6 bases). Sequencing was performed on blood. This sequence originates from a human donor in good health. The CDR3 loop is CSVEADRDTEAFF. DNA of the CDR3: TGCAGCGTTGAAGCGGACAGAGACACTGAAGCTTTCTTT.